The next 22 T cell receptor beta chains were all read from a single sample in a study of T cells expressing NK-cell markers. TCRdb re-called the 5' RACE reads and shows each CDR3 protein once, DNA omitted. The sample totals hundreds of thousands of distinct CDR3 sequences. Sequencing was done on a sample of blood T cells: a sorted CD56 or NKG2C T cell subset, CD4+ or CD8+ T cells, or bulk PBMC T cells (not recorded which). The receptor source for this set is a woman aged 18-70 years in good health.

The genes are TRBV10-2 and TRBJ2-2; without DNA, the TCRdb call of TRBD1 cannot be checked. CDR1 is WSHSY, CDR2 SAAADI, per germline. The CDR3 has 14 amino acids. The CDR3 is CASAGQGRTGELFF.

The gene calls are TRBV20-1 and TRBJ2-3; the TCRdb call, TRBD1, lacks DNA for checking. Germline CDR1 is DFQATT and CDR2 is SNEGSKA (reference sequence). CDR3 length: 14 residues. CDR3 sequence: CSARDSSRGNTQYF.

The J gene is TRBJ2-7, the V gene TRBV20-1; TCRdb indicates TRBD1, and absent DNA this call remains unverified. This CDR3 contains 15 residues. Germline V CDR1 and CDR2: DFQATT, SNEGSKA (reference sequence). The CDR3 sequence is CSARDRQGNPYEQYF.

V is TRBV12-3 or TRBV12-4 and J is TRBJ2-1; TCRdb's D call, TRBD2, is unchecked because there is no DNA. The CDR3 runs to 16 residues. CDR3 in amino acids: CASSFGGRASGNEQFF.

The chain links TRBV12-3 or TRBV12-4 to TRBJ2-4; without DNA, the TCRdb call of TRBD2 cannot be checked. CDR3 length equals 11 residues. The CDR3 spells CASSPGGLKYF.

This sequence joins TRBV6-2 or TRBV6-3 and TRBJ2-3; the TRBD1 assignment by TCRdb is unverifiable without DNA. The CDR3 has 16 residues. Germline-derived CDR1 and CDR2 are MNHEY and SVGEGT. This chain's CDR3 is CASSYSSSGPTDTQYF.

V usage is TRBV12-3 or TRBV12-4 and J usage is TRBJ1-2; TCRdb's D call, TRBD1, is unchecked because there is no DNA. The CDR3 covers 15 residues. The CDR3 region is CASSLGSGLTVGYTF.

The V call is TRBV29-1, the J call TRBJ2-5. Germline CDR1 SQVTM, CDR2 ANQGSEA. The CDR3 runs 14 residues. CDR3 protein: CSVDGTEYQETQYF.

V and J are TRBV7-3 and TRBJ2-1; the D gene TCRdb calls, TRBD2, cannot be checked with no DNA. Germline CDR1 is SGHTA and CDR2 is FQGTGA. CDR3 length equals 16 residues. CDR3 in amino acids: CASSLRGLASYNEQFF.

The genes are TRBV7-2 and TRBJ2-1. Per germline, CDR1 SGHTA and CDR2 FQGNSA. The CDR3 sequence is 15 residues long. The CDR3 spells CASSSTRGSYNEQFF.

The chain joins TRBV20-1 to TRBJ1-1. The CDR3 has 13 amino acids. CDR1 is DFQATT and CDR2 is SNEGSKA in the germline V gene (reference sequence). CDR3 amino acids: CSARDTFLTEAFF.

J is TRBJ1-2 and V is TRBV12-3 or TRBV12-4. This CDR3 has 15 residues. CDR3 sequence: CASSLYSTAVGGYTF.

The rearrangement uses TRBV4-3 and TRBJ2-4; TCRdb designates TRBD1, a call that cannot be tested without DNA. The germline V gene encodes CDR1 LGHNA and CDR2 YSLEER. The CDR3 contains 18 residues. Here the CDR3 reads CASSQDWGAPGAKNIQYF.

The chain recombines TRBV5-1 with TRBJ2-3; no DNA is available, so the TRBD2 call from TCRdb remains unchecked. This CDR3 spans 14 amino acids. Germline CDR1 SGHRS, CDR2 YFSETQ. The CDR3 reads CASSHVAVENTQYF. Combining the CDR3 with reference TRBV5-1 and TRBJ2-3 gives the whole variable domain KAGVTQTPRYLIKTRGQQVTLSCSPISGHRSVSWYQQTPGQGLQFLFEYFSETQRNKGNFPGRFSGRQFSNSRSEMNVSTLELGDSALYLCASSHVAVENTQYFGPGTRLTVL.

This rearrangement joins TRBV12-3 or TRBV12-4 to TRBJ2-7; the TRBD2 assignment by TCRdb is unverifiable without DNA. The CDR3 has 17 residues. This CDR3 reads CASSLSVTSGMDNEQYF.

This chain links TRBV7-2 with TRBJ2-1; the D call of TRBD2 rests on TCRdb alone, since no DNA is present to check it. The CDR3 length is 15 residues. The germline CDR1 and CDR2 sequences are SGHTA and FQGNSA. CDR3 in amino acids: CASSPSRGSYNEQFF.

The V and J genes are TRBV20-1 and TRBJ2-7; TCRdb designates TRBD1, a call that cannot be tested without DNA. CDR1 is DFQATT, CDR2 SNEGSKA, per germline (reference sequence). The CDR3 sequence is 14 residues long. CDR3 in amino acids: CSAYSGRGGHEQYF.

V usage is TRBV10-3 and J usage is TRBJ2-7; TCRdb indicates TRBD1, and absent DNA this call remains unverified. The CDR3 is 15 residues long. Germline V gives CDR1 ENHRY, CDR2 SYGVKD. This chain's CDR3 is CAISPDGISSYEQYF.

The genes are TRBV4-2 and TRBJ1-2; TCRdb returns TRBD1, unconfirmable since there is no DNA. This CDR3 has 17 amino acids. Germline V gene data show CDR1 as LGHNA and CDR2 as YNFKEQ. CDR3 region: CASSQEDPGARSRGYTF.

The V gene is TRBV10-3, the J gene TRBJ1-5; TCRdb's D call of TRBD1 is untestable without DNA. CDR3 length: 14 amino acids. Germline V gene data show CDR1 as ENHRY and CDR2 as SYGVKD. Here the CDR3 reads CAIREDSDMRPQHF.

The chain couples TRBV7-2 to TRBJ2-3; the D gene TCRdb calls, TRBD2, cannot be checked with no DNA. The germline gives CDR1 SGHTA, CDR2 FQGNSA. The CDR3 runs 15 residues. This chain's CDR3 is CASSLALAGSDTQYF.

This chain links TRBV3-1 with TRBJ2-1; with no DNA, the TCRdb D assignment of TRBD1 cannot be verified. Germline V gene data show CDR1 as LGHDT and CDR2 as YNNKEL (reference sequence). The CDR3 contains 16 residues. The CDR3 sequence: CASSPRGTNTYNEQFF.